Below, 14 T cell receptor beta chains from the same sample are listed, as sequenced in a study of T cell responses to AZD1222 COVID-19 vaccine. The protocol was immunoSEQ multiplex PCR, while the TCRdb copy is restricted to in-frame clones and leaves out a portion. The table includes about 99,000 clones, over 70% detected once. The specimen was peripheral blood, collected on day 0 of AZD1222 vaccination. Receptors were obtained from an adult in good health.

This chain links TRBV9 with TRBJ2-1, with 12 bases aligning to TRBD2. The CDR3 totals 18 residues. V shed 3 bases, J shed 9 bases, and the junction held 16 bases outside the gene matches. Germline CDR1 SGDLS, CDR2 YYNGEE. The CDR3 DNA is TGTGCCAGCAGCGCAACCGGAGGAGGACTAGCGGGATTCGTTGAGCAGTTCTTC. Translated, it gives CASSATGGGLAGFVEQFF.

V gene TRBV2 combines with J gene TRBJ2-5, with D perhaps TRBD1 or TRBD2 (5 bases each). V was shortened by 4 bases and J by 5 bases, with 14 bases between the two germline ends. This CDR3 is built from 14 residues. Germline V gene data show CDR1 as SNHLY and CDR2 as FYNNEI. In DNA form, the CDR3 reads TGTGCCAGCAGTGGTCTTGAGGGGTGGGAGACCCAGTACTTC. Translated: CASSGLEGWETQYF.

In its sample, this clone was seen once. This rearrangement joins TRBV6-5 to TRBJ1-3; D remains ambiguous. The CDR3 covers 13 residues. Germline CDR1 reads MNHEY; CDR2 reads SVGAGI. The V gene lost 8 bases and the J gene lost 4 bases, with 12 bases spanning the gap. The CDR3 sequence: CASRRWGGNTIYF. CDR3 coding DNA: TGTGCCAGCCGCCGGTGGGGAGGAAACACCATATATTTT.

Here the CDR3 reads CASSSLYEQYF. CDR3 in DNA: TGTGCCAGCAGTTCGCTCTACGAGCAGTACTTC. V and J are TRBV12-3 or TRBV12-4 and TRBJ2-7; no clear D gene. The CDR3 has 11 residues. Trimming shortened V by 4 bases and J by 3 bases, and 4 bases separated the two germline ends.

This clone was seen once. The chain uses TRBV4-3 and TRBJ2-1; D uncertain. CDR3 length: 18 amino acids. Trimming pared 1 base from V and 1 base from J, leaving 17 bases between. Germline V gene data show CDR1 as LGHNA and CDR2 as YSLEER. The CDR3 sequence: CASSQAPPAATSYNEQFF. The CDR3 bases are TGCGCCAGCAGCCAAGCCCCCCCTGCGGCAACGTCCTACAATGAGCAGTTCTTC.

The chain is built from TRBV4-3 and TRBJ1-1, with D tentatively TRBD1 (5 bases). Germline V lookup: CDR1 LGHNA, CDR2 YSLEER. CDR3 length equals 14 residues. Between the trimmed V and J ends, which lost 4 bases and 5 bases, there was a span of 14 bases. CDR3 residues: CASSLGGESTEAFF. The CDR3 DNA is TGCGCCAGCAGCCTAGGAGGGGAGTCGACTGAAGCTTTCTTT.

The chain is built from TRBV28 and TRBJ1-5; 10 positions match TRBD1. V trimming: 9 bases; J trimming: 3 bases; junction bases outside the gene matches: 8. Germline values: CDR1 MDHEN, CDR2 SYDVKM. The CDR3 covers 15 residues. The CDR3 here is CASGEDRGFNQPQHF. CDR3 nucleotides: TGTGCCAGTGGAGAGGACAGGGGGTTCAATCAGCCCCAGCATTTT. The variable domain in full, with the rest retrieved from reference TRBV28 and TRBJ1-5, is DVKVTQSSRYLVKRTGEKVFLECVQDMDHENMFWYRQDPGLGLRLIYFSYDVKMKEKGDIPEGYSVSREKKERFSLILESASTNQTSMYLCASGEDRGFNQPQHFGDGTRLSIL.

The chain links TRBV11-3 to TRBJ1-1; TRBD1 agrees at 8 bases. Germline V gene lookup returns CDR1 SGHNT and CDR2 YENEEA. V dropped 5 bases and J dropped 4; count of bases not matched to a gene: 3. The CDR3 runs to 13 residues. CDR3 sequence (DNA): TGTGCCAGCAGCATTACAGGGGGCACTGAAGCTTTCTTT. It yields the protein CASSITGGTEAFF. The whole variable domain, remainder taken from reference TRBV11-3 and TRBJ1-1, is EAGVVQSPRYKIIEKKQPVAFWCNPISGHNTLYWYLQNLGQGPELLIRYENEEAVDDSQLPKDRFSAERLKGVDSTLKIQPAELGDSAVYLCASSITGGTEAFFGQGTRLTVV.

The chain links TRBV7-2 to TRBJ1-3; 7 nucleotides agree with TRBD1. The CDR3 spans 17 residues. Unmatched junction bases numbered 7, after V lost 2 bases and J lost 0 bases. From germline, CDR1 is SGHTA and CDR2 FQGNSA. In DNA, the CDR3 is TGTGCCAGCAGCTTACAGGGGGGGCACGACTCTGGAAACACCATATATTTT. Its translation is CASSLQGGHDSGNTIYF.

This chain uses TRBV10-3 with TRBJ2-7; tentative D call: TRBD2 (6 bases). The CDR3 extends over 14 amino acids. Germline V gives CDR1 ENHRY, CDR2 SYGVKD. V was trimmed by 6 bases and J by 3 bases, leaving 15 bases between them. The CDR3 loop is CAIRGGERFYEQYF. The CDR3 DNA sequence: TGTGCCATCAGAGGCGGGGAAAGGTTCTACGAGCAGTACTTC.

This clone has a single count. V and J are TRBV19 and TRBJ2-1; D call uncertain. This CDR3 is built from 13 residues. V dropped 7 bases and J dropped 4 bases, with 11 bases sitting between them. Germline lookup yields CDR1 LNHDA and CDR2 SQIVND (reference sequence). The CDR3 DNA follows: TGTGCCAGTAAGGTCGCTGAATACAATGAGCAGTTCTTC. It translates to CASKVAEYNEQFF. Filled out from reference TRBV19 and TRBJ2-1, the complete variable domain reads DGGITQSPKYLFRKEGQNVTLSCEQNLNHDAMYWYRQDPGQGLRLIYYSQIVNDFQKGDIAEGYSVSREKKESFPLTVTSAQKNPTAFYLCASKVAEYNEQFFGPGTRLTVL.

This sequence joins TRBV19 and TRBJ2-3, with D perhaps matching TRBD1 or TRBD2 (6 bases each). The V gene's germline CDR1 is LNHDA and CDR2 SQIVND (reference sequence). The CDR3 spans 15 residues. Trimming shortened V by 3 bases and J by 3 bases, and 13 bases separated the two germline ends. CDR3 sequence: CASSIMGGATDTQYF. CDR3 nucleotides: TGTGCCAGTAGTATCATGGGGGGCGCGACAGATACGCAGTATTTT.

This chain connects TRBV7-2 to TRBJ1-3, with TRBD1 as a possible D gene (5 bases). Between the trimmed V and J ends, which lost 5 bases and 0 bases, there was a span of 14 bases. Germline V gene data show CDR1 as SGHTA and CDR2 as FQGNSA. The CDR3 length is 16 residues. As DNA, the CDR3 is TGTGCCAGCAGCGCCGATGGACACTACTCTGGAAACACCATATATTTT. Translated: CASSADGHYSGNTIYF.

The chain couples TRBV5-1 to TRBJ2-1, with D unresolved. Trimming left V 0 bases short and J 1 base short, with 8 bases between. This CDR3 is 15 amino acids long. Per germline, CDR1 SGHRS and CDR2 YFSETQ. This CDR3 is CASSLDIGSYNEQFF. CDR3 DNA sequence: TGCGCCAGCAGCTTGGACATAGGGTCCTACAATGAGCAGTTCTTC.